The 18 T cell receptor beta chains in this list originate from one sample, sequenced in a study of vaccination and CD4 T cells after COVID-19 (dated by TCRdb to between 2021 and 2022). The treatment or condition label of this sample denotes: roughly ten-day PBMC culture with coronavirus spike peptide pools or control peptides (ViraFEST assay). Their target antigens are unknown. Libraries were prepared through PCR. The listed sequencing device is Illumina iSeq 100. DNA from cultured CD4+ T cells was subjected to TCR sequencing with the Oncomine TCR Beta short-read assay at the Johns Hopkins FTIC core. The public sequencing data were trimmed at Q25 with fastp and processed into clonotypes with MiXCR by TCRdb, which kept only in-frame beta chains. Entries are consolidated by CDR3 protein sequence, retaining the most common genes and DNA. The sample data list 8,000 to 11,000 distinct CDR3 sequences, and roughly two thirds of these were observed just once. 27% of the sample rests with the top ten.

Sequencing was done on a sample of CD4+ T cells from blood, cultured in vitro. These TCRs come from a human donor who had recovered from COVID-19.

The CDR3 reads CSSMLASGETQYF. The CDR3 bases are TGCAGTTCGATGCTAGCGTCAGGAGAGACCCAGTACTTC. The chain links TRBV20-1 to TRBJ2-5, with D possibly matching TRBD2 (6 bases). V lost 8 bases to trimming and J lost 4 bases, with 17 bases between them. CDR3 length equals 13 residues. Looked up from germline, CDR1 is DFQATT and CDR2 is SNEGSKA (reference sequence).

This chain joins TRBV20-1 and TRBJ1-4, with D possibly TRBD1 on 5 matching bases. Germline assignment: CDR1 DFQATT and CDR2 SNEGSKA (reference sequence). The CDR3 sequence is 15 residues long. The V and J ends lost 5 bases and 2 bases respectively, with 15 bases between them. The CDR3 DNA is TGCAGTGCTCTTGAGGGAGGGACGACTAATGAAAAACTGTTTTTT. Translating it yields CSALEGGTTNEKLFF.

In DNA, the CDR3 is TGTGCCAGCAGCCCAAGCACAGATACGCAGTATTTT. Amino acids: CASSPSTDTQYF. The chain recombines TRBV7-2 with TRBJ2-3; no clear D. Germline V gives CDR1 SGHTA, CDR2 FQGNSA. The CDR3 runs to 12 residues. V was cut by 5 bases and J by 0 bases, with 3 bases left in between.

This clonotype was counted a few times. The rearrangement joins TRBV6-1 to TRBJ2-7; weak D call: TRBD2 (6 bases). CDR1 and CDR2 from the germline V gene are MNHNS and SASEGT. The CDR3 is 15 amino acids. Trimming removed 5 bases at V and 5 bases at J, with 19 bases between. CDR3 nucleotide sequence: TGTGCCAGCAGTACCTCGGGGGTAGGACTCGACGAGCAGTACTTC. It codes for CASSTSGVGLDEQYF.

This clonotype is classed as medium-sized. V gene TRBV15 combines with J gene TRBJ1-2; D is undetermined. CDR3 length: 14 amino acids. CDR1 and CDR2 from the germline V gene are LNHNV and YYDKDF (reference sequence). With 1 base removed from V and 4 bases from J, the gap between germline ends came to 10 bases. The CDR3 sequence: CATSRARESYGYTF. The CDR3 DNA is TGTGCCACCAGCAGAGCACGGGAATCCTATGGCTACACCTTC.

This clonotype was seen only once. This sequence joins TRBV20-1 and TRBJ2-3; 10 nucleotides match TRBD2. Germline CDR1 and CDR2: DFQATT and SNEGSKA (reference sequence). The CDR3 spans 17 residues. V lost 0 bases, J lost 5 bases, and 11 bases stayed unmatched. The CDR3 DNA sequence: TGCAGTGCTAGAGATCCATCCTTAGCGGGGGGTAGAGATACGCAGTATTTT. It codes for CSARDPSLAGGRDTQYF.

The V call is TRBV28, the J call TRBJ1-5; tentative D call: TRBD1 (5 bases). The CDR3 has 13 amino acids. The germline gives CDR1 MDHEN, CDR2 SYDVKM. The V end lost 7 bases, the J end lost 7 bases, and 14 bases lay between the germline ends. The CDR3 sequence: CASTRAQGQPQHF. CDR3 sequence (DNA): TGTGCCAGCACCAGGGCTCAGGGACAGCCCCAGCATTTT.

The chain's CDR3 is CSARDRGGSLIVDTQYF. The CDR3 DNA reads TGCAGTGCTAGAGATCGTGGCGGGAGTTTGATAGTAGATACGCAGTATTTT. The chain joins TRBV20-1 to TRBJ2-3, with 7 nucleotides matching TRBD2. Trimming took 0 bases from V and 5 from J; bases not matched to a gene: 14. Germline values: CDR1 DFQATT, CDR2 SNEGSKA (reference sequence). This CDR3 spans 17 amino acids.

The chain joins TRBV12-3 or TRBV12-4 to TRBJ2-3; no definite D call. The CDR3 is made up of 17 amino acids. V lost 4 bases, J lost 1 base, and 18 bases lay in between. DNA of the CDR3: TGTGCCAGCAGTTCAATTGCACGGAACCAAGGCACAGATACGCAGTATTTT. Amino acids: CASSSIARNQGTDTQYF.

This chain links TRBV12-3 or TRBV12-4 with TRBJ1-2; possibly TRBD1 for D (5 bases). The ends were cut back, 6 bases at V and 4 bases at J, with 15 bases in the middle. The CDR3 covers 14 residues. The CDR3 coding sequence is TGTGCCAGCAGCTCGCGGGGGGGATCCTATGGCTACACCTTC. It yields the protein CASSSRGGSYGYTF.

This sequence joins TRBV19 and TRBJ1-5; 8 bases fit TRBD1. Germline lookup yields CDR1 LNHDA and CDR2 SQIVND (reference sequence). CDR3 length: 14 amino acids. V shed 3 bases, J shed 6 bases, and the junction held 4 bases outside the gene matches. CDR3 in DNA: TGTGCCAGTAGTATGGGCAGGGGGCGTCAGCCCCAGCATTTT. This translates into CASSMGRGRQPQHF.

This clonotype was counted a few times. The V gene is TRBV7-2, the J gene TRBJ2-3; TRBD2 matches 11 bases. This CDR3 comprises 17 residues. Trimming removed 1 base from V and 6 bases from J; junction bases left unmatched: 9. Germline assignment: CDR1 SGHTA and CDR2 FQGNSA. The CDR3 DNA is TGTGCCAGCAGCTTAGGACTAGCGGGGATCGCAGGGGATACGCAGTATTTT. Its translation: CASSLGLAGIAGDTQYF.

This chain links TRBV19 with TRBJ2-3, with D possibly being TRBD1 (5 bases). CDR1 and CDR2 (germline): LNHDA, SQIVND (reference sequence). The CDR3 is 13 amino acids. The V and J ends lost 3 bases and 6 bases respectively, with 10 bases between them. As DNA, the CDR3 is TGTGCCAGTAGTATTCAGGGTTCCGATACGCAGTATTTT. Translated, it gives CASSIQGSDTQYF.

This clonotype was observed once. The chain is built from TRBV7-2 and TRBJ2-5; D could derive from TRBD1 or TRBD2 (6 bases each). CDR1 SGHTA and CDR2 FQGNSA come from the germline V gene. CDR3 length: 14 residues. Trimming removed 4 bases at V and 4 bases at J, with 13 bases between. The CDR3 is CASSSPGGRETQYF. CDR3 nucleotide sequence: TGTGCCAGCAGCTCACCCGGGGGCAGAGAGACCCAGTACTTC.

This chain links TRBV11-2 with TRBJ2-3, with D possibly being TRBD2 (5 bases). Between the trimmed V and J ends, which lost 0 bases and 4 bases, there was a span of 14 bases. The germline gives CDR1 SGHAT, CDR2 FQNNGV. The CDR3 runs to 16 residues. The CDR3 region is CASSLERGSRSDTQYF. The CDR3 DNA sequence: TGTGCCAGCAGCTTAGAAAGAGGGTCGAGATCAGATACGCAGTATTTT.

The V gene is TRBV12-3 or TRBV12-4, the J gene TRBJ1-2; perhaps TRBD1 as D (6 bases). This CDR3 contains 13 residues. Deletions cut 5 bases from V and 4 bases from J, with 11 bases between. The CDR3: CASSSTGFYGYTF. For the CDR3, the DNA is TGTGCCAGCAGTAGTACAGGGTTCTATGGCTACACCTTC.

The rearrangement links TRBV20-1 to TRBJ2-5; unclear D gene. CDR3 size: 11 residues. The V gene's germline CDR1 is DFQATT and CDR2 SNEGSKA (reference sequence). V was clipped by 3 bases and J by 4 bases, with 6 bases between them. The CDR3 bases are TGCAGTGCTAGTATAGGAGAGACCCAGTACTTC. Translated, it gives CSASIGETQYF.

This clonotype came up a few times. The chain recombines TRBV6-2 or TRBV6-3 with TRBJ2-1; 7 positions agree with TRBD1. The length of the CDR3 is 16 residues. Germline V gene sequence: CDR1 MNHEY, CDR2 SVGEGT. Unmatched junction bases numbered 12, after V lost 3 bases and J lost 7 bases. CDR3: CASSYTTGRNTNEQFF. The CDR3 coding sequence is TGTGCCAGCAGTTATACGACAGGGAGAAACACGAATGAGCAGTTCTTC.